The entry below gives a single T cell receptor beta chain sequence along with its context. Its antigen remains undetermined. No much larger clone exists at a distance of one base, and base qualities are not known. This entry is derived from a study of CD8+CD57+ T cells in acquired aplastic anemia (dated by TCRdb to the late 2010s). Describing the broader study: DNA extracted from sorted CD4+ and CD8+ cells had a mean of approximately 3.5 ug, with a range of roughly 0.18 to 27.4 ug. A CD8+CD57+ expansion meant a frequency higher than the mean frequency seen in healthy subjects. What the research found in general, with its limitations: Between patients and healthy controls, no significant difference in CD8+ Simpson's diversity was found (P=0.060). Although 25 to 30 CD8+ CDR3 sequences were shared by patients and controls, these sequences appeared highly expressed in patients and within the immunodominant clones of patients.

TCR beta VDJ combination and CDR3 sequence profiling used genomic DNA as the template. TCR repertoire sequencing was run on an Illumina HiSeq 2000. On the study's bioinformatics: Repertoire assessment relied on Simpson's diversity index, CDR3 size and DJ length profiles, and TRBV/TRBJ rearrangement plots. The immunodominant clone was defined as the most abundant DNA sequence in deep sequencing data. CDR3 amino acid sequences were checked for sharing across subjects and were also compared against the VDJdb database and published repertoires. TCRdb redid the processing of the public reads, applying fastp at Q25 and MiXCR, and retained in-frame beta chains. Every distinct CDR3 protein forms one entry, paired with its most common genes and DNA. The V and J calls and clone size come from TCRdb's table, not from the authors' own analysis. This sample gives about 190,000 distinct CDR3 sequences in total; just under 50% of them show up just once. The top ten constitute 8% to 10% of the sample.

Relative to germline, V is missing 2 bases and J is missing 6 bases, with 2 bases of the junction outside any gene match. Counted from cysteine to phenylalanine, this CDR3 has 15 amino acids. Of all the DNA, just the CDR3 is kept, 45 bases in frame from base 1. CDR1 is given as LNHDA and CDR2 as SQIVND, both from the germline V gene (reference sequence). Expansion of CD8+CD57+ cells had been shown by flow cytometry in the patients chosen for sequencing. Every patient had severe acquired aplastic anemia, diagnosed using the International Study of Aplastic Anemia and Agranulocytosis and Camitta criteria. Patients had received no therapy at the time of blood sampling. TCR repertoires of sorted CD4+ and CD8+ blood T cells from severe aplastic anemia patients and healthy subjects were deep-sequenced in the study. Patients were enrolled in the USA under clinicaltrials.gov protocols 00001620, 01623167, 00001397, 00071045, 00081523 and 00961064. Ficoll-Paque density gradient centrifugation was used to isolate peripheral blood mononuclear cells. CD4+ and CD8+ T cells were sorted by FACS or magnetic beads before DNA extraction.

The sequence was collected from a human donor with aplastic anemia. Sequenced input: sorted CD4+, CD8+, or CD8+CD57+ T cells (not recorded which) from PBMCs. The chain links TRBV19 with TRBJ2-3; 13 bases in between match TRBD2. This receptor has the CDR3 CASSITSGGGDTQYF. Here is the DNA: TGTGCCAGTAGTATAACTAGCGGGGGGGGTGATACGCAGTATTTT.